The 15 T cell receptor beta chains below come from one sample, sequenced in a study of CD8 T cells in ankylosing spondylitis. TCRdb used MiXCR to reprocess the 5' RACE reads, holding one entry per CDR3 protein. The table has a few hundred thousand distinct CDR3 sequences, under 30% seen once. The sequenced material came from blood, either unsorted or a sorted T cell fraction (not recorded which). The receptors derive from a male donor with ankylosing spondylitis or in good health (not recorded which).

This clonotype has a handful of counts. The chain carries TRBV20-1 and TRBJ2-3; the D gene is possibly TRBD1 (5 bases). Germline loops: CDR1 DFQATT, CDR2 SNEGSKA (reference sequence). The CDR3 has 13 amino acids. V was shortened by 3 bases and J by 2 bases, with 9 bases between the two germline ends. CDR3 DNA sequence: TGCAGTGCTAGGGACACACTCACAGATACGCAGTATTTT. Translation gives CSARDTLTDTQYF.

This clonotype was counted ten times or more. V is TRBV10-3 and J is TRBJ2-5; D tentatively fits TRBD1 or TRBD2 (5 bases each). The CDR3 consists of 12 residues. Looked up from germline, CDR1 is ENHRY and CDR2 is SYGVKD. Trimming stripped 9 bases from V and 4 bases from J, with 12 bases between. CDR3 nucleotides: TGTGCCATTGGGACGGAAAGAGAGACCCAGTACTTC. Its protein product is CAIGTERETQYF.

This clonotype was picked up a small number of times. The chain is built from TRBV29-1 and TRBJ2-5; tentative D call: TRBD2 (6 bases). From germline, CDR1 is SQVTM and CDR2 ANQGSEA. The CDR3 length is 13 residues. V shed 3 bases and J shed 3 bases, with 11 bases lying between them. CDR3 coding DNA: TGCAGCGTTGACGGGACGGGAGAAGAGACCCAGTACTTC. This translates into CSVDGTGEETQYF.

This clonotype appeared many times. This sequence joins TRBV12-3 or TRBV12-4 and TRBJ2-7, with D perhaps TRBD1 (5 bases). Trimming took off 3 bases at V and 0 bases at J, with 12 bases between the two ends. The CDR3 has 15 residues. CDR3 amino acids: CASSFRRVNSYEQYF. The CDR3 DNA sequence: TGTGCCAGCAGTTTTCGCAGGGTAAACTCCTACGAGCAGTACTTC.

This clonotype was counted ten times or more. The chain is built from TRBV20-1 and TRBJ2-7; no clear D. V was clipped by 0 bases and J by 0 bases, with 9 bases between them. This CDR3 is built from 14 residues. CDR1 DFQATT and CDR2 SNEGSKA come from the germline V gene (reference sequence). The CDR3 is CSARDGASSYEQYF. CDR3 DNA sequence: TGCAGTGCTAGAGACGGAGCCAGCTCCTACGAGCAGTACTTC.

This clonotype was observed at least ten times. The J gene is TRBJ2-3, the V gene TRBV5-1; no firm D call. This CDR3 contains 12 residues. The germline CDR1 and CDR2 sequences are SGHRS and YFSETQ. V dropped 2 bases and J dropped 3 bases, with 4 bases sitting between them. For the CDR3, the DNA is TGCGCCAGCAGCTTTCAGACAGATACGCAGTATTTT. Its translation: CASSFQTDTQYF.

This rearrangement joins TRBV27 to TRBJ2-7, with no clear D. From germline, CDR1 is MNHEY and CDR2 SMNVEV (reference sequence). V shed 8 bases and J shed 0 bases, with 5 bases lying between them. The CDR3 has 11 residues. This CDR3 reads CASPPSYEQYF. CDR3 bases: TGTGCCAGCCCCCCCTCCTACGAGCAGTACTTC.

This clonotype was seen at least ten times. Mismatch with germline at one junction end may stem from a read error. The J gene is TRBJ1-2, the V gene TRBV29-1, with D hard to call. Germline CDR1 and CDR2: SQVTM and ANQGSEA. The CDR3 sequence is 10 residues long. The chain's CDR3 is CSVEDPGLLF. In DNA, the CDR3 is TGCAGCGTTGAAGATCCCGGTCTACTTTTT. Variable domain in full (rest from reference TRBV29-1 and TRBJ1-2): SAVISQKPSRDICQRGTSLTIQCQVDSQVTMMFWYRQQPGQSLTLIATANQGSEATYESGFVIDKFPISRPNLTFSTLTVSNMSPEDSSIYLCSVEDPGLLFGSGTRLTVV.

Many counts were recorded for this clonotype. This sequence joins TRBV7-9 and TRBJ1-1, with D maybe TRBD1 (5 bases). The germline CDR1 and CDR2 sequences are SEHNR and FQNEAQ (reference sequence). V lost 0 bases, J lost 0 bases, and 8 bases lay in between. The CDR3 length is 15 residues. The CDR3 DNA reads as TGTGCCAGCAGCTTAGCCCAAGGGGTGAACACTGAAGCTTTCTTT. It specifies CASSLAQGVNTEAFF.

This clonotype was detected ten times or more. The rearrangement links TRBV29-1 to TRBJ2-1; tentatively, D is TRBD2 (6 bases). V lost 6 bases, J lost 3 bases, and 15 bases lay in between. The CDR3 has 14 amino acids. Germline V lookup: CDR1 SQVTM, CDR2 ANQGSEA. This chain's CDR3 is CSVRSLGGYNEQFF. As DNA, the CDR3 is TGCAGCGTCCGTTCCCTGGGAGGCTACAATGAGCAGTTCTTC.

This clonotype was recorded at least ten times. The V gene is TRBV12-3 or TRBV12-4, the J gene TRBJ2-2; 11 bases match TRBD2. The CDR3 runs 16 residues. V gave up 4 bases and J gave up 5 bases; unmatched junction bases: 6. CDR3 DNA sequence: TGTGCCAGCAGTTCCGTAGCGGGGGGGCGTACCGGGGAGCTGTTTTTT. It translates to CASSSVAGGRTGELFF.

The J gene is TRBJ2-7, the V gene TRBV12-3 or TRBV12-4; D is unresolved. V was clipped by 8 bases and J by 0 bases, with 14 bases between them. The CDR3 sequence is 14 residues long. CDR3 nucleotide sequence: TGTGCCAGCTCCCCCTCTCCGAGCTCCTACGAGCAGTACTTC. Translation gives CASSPSPSSYEQYF.

The chain uses TRBV20-1 and TRBJ2-3, with 15 bases aligning to TRBD2. The CDR3 consists of 19 residues. Germline V gene sequence: CDR1 DFQATT, CDR2 SNEGSKA (reference sequence). J lost 6 bases, V lost 5 bases, and 18 bases had no gene match. The CDR3 DNA reads TGCAGTGCTTCACGGACTAGCGGGGGGGCAGGGACTACCGGGGATACGCAGTATTTT. Amino acid sequence: CSASRTSGGAGTTGDTQYF.

V gene TRBV5-1 combines with J gene TRBJ2-1; possibly TRBD1 or TRBD2 for D (5 bases each). V lost 4 bases and J 4 bases, leaving 9 bases between the germline ends. The V gene's germline CDR1 is SGHRS and CDR2 YFSETQ. The CDR3 consists of 13 residues. The CDR3 spells CASSREGYNEQFF. In DNA, the CDR3 is TGCGCCAGCAGCCGCGAGGGGTACAATGAGCAGTTCTTC.

The V and J genes are TRBV20-1 and TRBJ2-7; D remains ambiguous. The CDR3 extends over 13 amino acids. Germline-derived CDR1 and CDR2 are DFQATT and SNEGSKA (reference sequence). Between the trimmed V and J ends, which lost 3 bases and 0 bases, there was a span of 9 bases. The CDR3 sequence is CSASPLSSYEQYF. The CDR3 bases are TGCAGTGCTAGCCCCTTAAGCTCCTACGAGCAGTACTTC.